The 28 T cell receptor beta chains in this list originate from one sample, sequenced in a study of beta chain features in type 1 diabetes. Expressed TCRB transcripts were sequenced, since all the RNA that had been isolated was reverse transcribed. Generated by immunoSEQ multiplex PCR, the TCRdb table keeps only in-frame clones and is missing some. The data contain 200,000 to 250,000 clones, about a tenth of them singletons. The sequenced material came from central memory CD4+ T cells from blood. Receptors originate from a man aged 18 to 29 in good health.

The V call is TRBV7-2, the J call TRBJ2-7, with D perhaps matching TRBD2 (6 bases). Trimming took off 5 bases at V and 1 base at J, with 15 bases between the two ends. CDR3 length: 15 residues. The germline CDR1 and CDR2 sequences are SGHTA and FQGNSA. In DNA, the CDR3 is TGTGCCAGCAGCCCCCGGGCGGGAATGTCCTACGAGCAGTACTTC. Translating it yields CASSPRAGMSYEQYF.

The chain has TRBV2 and TRBJ2-7; D is unclear. Germline assignment: CDR1 SNHLY and CDR2 FYNNEI. The CDR3 runs 11 residues. V was pared by 2 bases and J by 7 bases, with 6 bases between. This CDR3 is CASSEWEEQYF. The CDR3 DNA follows: TGTGCCAGCAGTGAATGGGAAGAGCAGTACTTC.

This clone occurred a few times. The J gene is TRBJ2-5, the V gene TRBV28; no reliable D call. The CDR3 spans 13 residues. Germline V lookup: CDR1 MDHEN, CDR2 SYDVKM. Trimming removed 5 bases at V and 5 bases at J, with 12 bases between. CDR3 protein: CASSPPFRETQYF. DNA of the CDR3: TGTGCCAGCAGTCCCCCGTTTAGGGAGACCCAGTACTTC.

This clone was seen more than once but under ten times. The chain links TRBV9 to TRBJ2-7; D unresolved. This CDR3 contains 14 residues. Trimming took 1 base from V and 0 from J, leaving 8 bases between them. The V gene's germline CDR1 is SGDLS and CDR2 YYNGEE. This CDR3 is CASSVRGDSYEQYF. The CDR3 bases are TGTGCCAGCAGCGTACGTGGGGACTCCTACGAGCAGTACTTC.

This clone was detected only a few times. This sequence joins TRBV30 and TRBJ2-2; 9 nucleotides line up with TRBD2. CDR1 is GTSNPN, CDR2 SVGIG, per germline (reference sequence). CDR3 length equals 16 residues. Trimming took 4 bases from V and 4 from J; bases not matched to a gene: 10. The CDR3 sequence: CAWTGGRGEGTGELFF. Written as DNA, the CDR3 is TGTGCCTGGACGGGCGGGAGGGGGGAAGGCACCGGGGAGCTGTTTTTT. Together with reference TRBV30 and TRBJ2-2, the CDR3 gives the full variable domain: SQTIHQWPATLVQPVGSPLSLECTVEGTSNPNLYWYRQAAGRGLQLLFYSVGIGQISSEVPQNLSASRPQDRQFILSSKKLLLSDSGFYLCAWTGGRGEGTGELFFGEGSRLTVL.

The genes are TRBV6-6 and TRBJ2-5; D unclear. The germline V gene encodes CDR1 MNHNY and CDR2 SVGAGI (reference sequence). V gave up 0 bases and J gave up 5 bases, with 10 bases separating them. The CDR3 extends over 14 amino acids. CDR3 protein: CASSYSPGSETQYF. CDR3 DNA: TGTGCCAGCAGTTACTCTCCAGGATCGGAGACCCAGTACTTC.

This chain links TRBV12-5 with TRBJ2-1, with 9 bases lining up with TRBD2. The CDR3 extends over 15 amino acids. Germline V gene data show CDR1 as LGHNT and CDR2 as FRNRAP. V shed 4 bases and J 4 bases; nucleotides not matched to a gene: 5. CDR3 coding DNA: TGTGCTAGTGGTTCCGGACTAGCGCAATACAATGAGCAGTTCTTC. It specifies CASGSGLAQYNEQFF.

This clone was recorded many times. For the CDR3, the DNA is TGTGCCAGCAGCGCCCAGACAGGAGCTAACTATGGCTACACCTTC. Translated, it gives CASSAQTGANYGYTF. The chain is built from TRBV9 and TRBJ1-2; weak D call: TRBD1 (6 bases). The germline gives CDR1 SGDLS, CDR2 YYNGEE. V dropped 3 bases and J dropped 0 bases, with 12 bases sitting between them. The CDR3 has 15 residues. Together with reference TRBV9 and TRBJ1-2, the CDR3 gives the full variable domain: DSGVTQTPKHLITATGQRVTLRCSPRSGDLSVYWYQQSLDQGLQFLIQYYNGEERAKGNILERFSAQQFPDLHSELNLSSLELGDSALYFCASSAQTGANYGYTFGSGTRLTVV.

This clone was seen many times. The V gene is TRBV9, the J gene TRBJ2-1, with a weak D call TRBD2 (6 bases). Deletions cut 2 bases from V and 3 bases from J, with 9 bases between. Germline V gene lookup returns CDR1 SGDLS and CDR2 YYNGEE. The CDR3 covers 14 residues. CDR3 DNA: TGTGCCAGCAGCGTGGGGGAGGTCTACAATGAGCAGTTCTTC. This sequence encodes CASSVGEVYNEQFF.

The chain links TRBV29-1 to TRBJ1-6; D may be TRBD1 (5 bases). Germline-derived CDR1 and CDR2 are SQVTM and ANQGSEA. This CDR3 has 13 residues. Trimming removed 4 bases from V and 10 bases from J, with 14 bases in between. In DNA, the CDR3 is TGCAGCGTTGCCCGGGACCGCGACTCACCCCTCCACTTT. Encoded protein: CSVARDRDSPLHF.

This clone has more than one count but fewer than ten. The rearrangement uses TRBV11-2 and TRBJ2-5; 7 bases match TRBD2. With 0 bases clipped from V and 4 bases from J, the junction kept 5 bases outside the gene matches. The germline V gene has CDR1 SGHAT and CDR2 FQNNGV. The CDR3 consists of 15 residues. The CDR3 DNA follows: TGTGCCAGCAGCTTAGATGGGCGGGAGCTAGAGACCCAGTACTTC. This sequence encodes CASSLDGRELETQYF. Supplemented by reference TRBV11-2 and TRBJ2-5, the full variable domain reads EAGVAQSPRYKIIEKRQSVAFWCNPISGHATLYWYQQILGQGPKLLIQFQNNGVVDDSQLPKDRFSAERLKGVDSTLKIQPAKLEDSAVYLCASSLDGRELETQYFGPGTRLLVL.

This clone was observed a handful of times. Different DNA sequences within this sample yield the same CDR3. The rearrangement joins TRBV7-9 to TRBJ2-1, with 9 bases identical to TRBD2. Germline CDR1 SEHNR, CDR2 FQNEAQ (reference sequence). V shed 2 bases, J shed 1 base, and the junction held 3 bases outside the gene matches. The CDR3 runs to 16 residues. Here the CDR3 reads CASSLWLAGSYNEQFF. The CDR3 DNA reads TGTGCCAGCAGCTTATGGCTAGCGGGGTCCTACAATGAGCAGTTCTTC.

The table lists this clone with a few counts. The gene calls are TRBV28 and TRBJ2-5, with D possibly TRBD2 on 6 matching bases. Germline assignment: CDR1 MDHEN and CDR2 SYDVKM. The CDR3 has 14 residues. V lost 5 bases, J lost 5 bases, and 15 bases lay in between. CDR3 protein: CASSPPAGGETQYF. The CDR3, as DNA: TGTGCCAGCAGTCCCCCAGCTGGGGGGGAGACCCAGTACTTC.

On this clone: Because it lacks the conserved phenylalanine or tryptophan at the end, this CDR3 is likely a read error. This chain connects TRBV9 to TRBJ1-2, with D uncertain. Per germline, CDR1 SGDLS and CDR2 YYNGEE. This CDR3 region has 15 residues. Trimming cost V 0 bases and J 5 bases, with 14 bases left between them. The CDR3 reads CASSVVRTFDYGYTL. CDR3 nucleotides: TGTGCCAGCAGCGTAGTACGGACGTTCGATTATGGCTACACCCTC.

The chain uses TRBV7-3 and TRBJ2-5, with TRBD2 matching over 8 bases. V lost 1 base to trimming and J lost 4 bases; unmatched junction nucleotides: 14. This CDR3 is built from 18 residues. Germline CDR1 is SGHTA and CDR2 is FQGTGA. The CDR3 spells CASSLIAGLGSTRETQYF. CDR3 in DNA: TGTGCCAGCAGCTTAATCGCGGGACTAGGTTCTACTAGAGAGACCCAGTACTTC.

The chain combines TRBV9 with TRBJ2-5, with 9 bases aligning to TRBD2. The J segment lost 5 bases and the V segment lost 0 bases, leaving 5 bases of the junction unmatched. Germline lookup yields CDR1 SGDLS and CDR2 YYNGEE. The CDR3 sequence is 15 residues long. In DNA, the CDR3 is TGTGCCAGCAGCGTAGGGGCGGGAGGGCCTGAGACCCAGTACTTC. It translates to CASSVGAGGPETQYF.

The chain couples TRBV19 to TRBJ1-2, with D hard to call. Trimming shortened V by 3 bases and J by 2 bases, and 13 bases separated the two germline ends. Per the germline V gene, CDR1 is LNHDA and CDR2 is SQIVND (reference sequence). This CDR3 is 15 amino acids long. The CDR3 spells CASSIATHANYGYTF. For the CDR3, the DNA is TGTGCCAGTAGTATCGCGACACATGCGAACTATGGCTACACCTTC. Full variable domain (missing parts from reference TRBV19 and TRBJ1-2): DGGITQSPKYLFRKEGQNVTLSCEQNLNHDAMYWYRQDPGQGLRLIYYSQIVNDFQKGDIAEGYSVSREKKESFPLTVTSAQKNPTAFYLCASSIATHANYGYTFGSGTRLTVV.

This clone has at least ten counts. The V call is TRBV10-3, the J call TRBJ2-5; TRBD1 agrees at 8 bases. The CDR3 consists of 14 residues. Losses at the gene ends were 6 bases for V and 5 bases for J; bases not matched to a gene: 8. CDR1 is ENHRY and CDR2 is SYGVKD in the germline V gene. CDR3 nucleotides: TGTGCCATCAGGGGAGAGACAGGGGAGGAGACCCAGTACTTC. Its protein is CAIRGETGEETQYF.

The rearrangement uses TRBV7-9 and TRBJ1-2; 8 bases match TRBD1. Germline lookup yields CDR1 SEHNR and CDR2 FQNEAQ (reference sequence). V shed 5 bases and J 4 bases; nucleotides not matched to a gene: 6. The CDR3 totals 14 residues. CDR3 sequence (DNA): TGTGCCAGCAGCCGAGGACAGGGAATCTATGGCTACACCTTC. Its translation: CASSRGQGIYGYTF.

This clone was seen repeatedly, ten times or more. One end of the junction varies from germline; a read error may be responsible. The chain has TRBV7-2 and TRBJ2-1; D is perhaps TRBD2 (6 bases). In germline, CDR1 is SGHTA, CDR2 FQGNSA. The CDR3 has 12 amino acids. The CDR3 bases are TGTGCCAGCAGCCTAGCGCTTACTGAGCAGTTCTTC. As protein: CASSLALTEQFF.

This clone was counted ten times or more. The chain combines TRBV9 with TRBJ2-7; weak D call: TRBD2 (6 bases). Germline V gives CDR1 SGDLS, CDR2 YYNGEE. The CDR3 runs 11 residues. CDR3 bases: TGTCCGGACCCGGGAGCCTACGAGCAGTACTTC. This gives the protein CPDPGAYEQYF.

The chain uses TRBV6-1 and TRBJ2-3, with TRBD2 matching 8 bases. V trimming: 10 bases; J trimming: 0 bases; junction bases outside the gene matches: 6. The CDR3 runs 14 residues. CDR1 is MNHNS, CDR2 SASEGT, per germline. CDR3 in amino acids: CATGAGGSTDTQYF. In DNA form, the CDR3 reads TGTGCCACCGGGGCGGGAGGAAGCACAGATACGCAGTATTTT.

This chain links TRBV5-6 with TRBJ2-4; D remains ambiguous. The CDR3 spans 15 residues. Germline CDR1 SGHDT, CDR2 YYEEEE. The V end lost 3 bases, the J end lost 0 bases, and 10 bases lay between the germline ends. The CDR3 loop reads CASSSLGLAKNIQYF. The CDR3 DNA reads as TGTGCCAGCAGCTCCCTCGGCCTAGCCAAAAACATTCAGTACTTC.

This clone occurred a few times. V gene TRBV7-2 combines with J gene TRBJ2-3; the D is unclear. The CDR3 extends over 17 amino acids. In germline, CDR1 is SGHTA, CDR2 FQGNSA. Trimming took off 1 base at V and 4 bases at J, with 18 bases between the two ends. The CDR3 spells CASSLVGGARPADTQYF. In DNA, the CDR3 is TGTGCCAGCAGCTTAGTGGGTGGCGCTAGGCCCGCAGATACGCAGTATTTT.

The J gene is TRBJ2-1, the V gene TRBV13, with 9 bases lining up with TRBD2. After removal of 3 bases from V and 7 bases from J, the junction contained 4 bases not matched to a gene. The CDR3 contains 14 residues. Germline V gene data show CDR1 as PRHDT and CDR2 as FYEKMQ (reference sequence). The CDR3 sequence: CASSLEREENEQFF. In nucleotides, the CDR3 is TGTGCCAGCAGCTTGGAGCGGGAGGAAAATGAGCAGTTCTTC.

Only a few counts were recorded for this clone. The chain uses TRBV6-6 and TRBJ2-3, with D possibly TRBD2 on 5 matching bases. The CDR3 has 14 residues. The V end lost 10 bases, the J end lost 2 bases, and 16 bases lay between the germline ends. The germline CDR1 and CDR2 sequences are MNHNY and SVGAGI (reference sequence). The DNA for the CDR3 is TGTGCCATCCGGTTTTCGAGGGACACAGATACGCAGTATTTT. Residues: CAIRFSRDTDTQYF.

The chain has TRBV5-1 and TRBJ1-1; D not resolved. CDR1 is SGHRS and CDR2 is YFSETQ in the germline V gene. The CDR3 covers 15 residues. V lost 2 bases and J 1 base, leaving 12 bases between the germline ends. This chain's CDR3 is CASSFSLTGNTEAFF. The CDR3 DNA is TGCGCCAGCAGCTTCTCCTTGACCGGGAACACTGAAGCTTTCTTT.

This clone was found a few times. The J gene is TRBJ2-7, the V gene TRBV4-3; a weak D match, TRBD1 (6 bases). Germline CDR1 and CDR2: LGHNA and YSLEER. The V and J ends lost 1 base and 6 bases respectively, with 16 bases between them. The CDR3 runs to 15 residues. The CDR3 reads CASSQVQGMSSEQYF. CDR3 nucleotides: TGCGCCAGCAGCCAAGTACAGGGAATGTCGTCCGAGCAGTACTTC.